These 29 T cell receptor beta chains were sequenced from one sample in a study of vaccination effects on CD4 cells after COVID-19 (dated by TCRdb to between 2020 and 2023). After 10 days of culture, CD4+ T cells were isolated with the EasySep CD4+ T cell isolation kit. Participants received two doses of either the BNT162b2 or the mRNA-1273 mRNA SARS-CoV-2 vaccine. Antigen specificity for these receptors is unknown. Library prep was done by the immunoSEQ multiplex PCR assay. The source is immuneACCESS, and TCRdb retained only in-frame sequences with V and J called. Part of the clones is not carried over; for the studies checked, unresolved V genes explain less than half of this, and the remainder is unexplained. This sample comprises about 73,000 clones, 73% of them detected only once. Of the sample, 2% to 3% is held by the ten largest clones. The sequenced sample was CD4+ T cells from PBMCs cultured without peptide, obtained after COVID-19 vaccination. The receptors here all came from a human donor who received a COVID-19 vaccine.

The rearrangement links TRBV3-1 (or the pseudogene TRBV3-2) to TRBJ2-1, with D tentatively TRBD1 (5 bases). The CDR3 totals 13 residues. CDR1 and CDR2 from the germline V gene are LGHDT and YNNKEL (reference sequence). With 4 bases removed from V and 9 bases from J, the gap between germline ends came to 13 bases. CDR3 in DNA: TGTGCCAGCAGCCCACAGGAGCTAGGTGAGCAGTTCTTC. It is translated as CASSPQELGEQFF.

The rearrangement uses TRBV5-4 and TRBJ1-2; TRBD1 matches at 8 bases. The CDR3 extends over 14 amino acids. From germline, CDR1 is SGHNT and CDR2 YYREEE (reference sequence). Trimming took 5 bases from V and 0 from J; bases not matched to a gene: 3. The CDR3 nucleotides are TGTGCCAGCAGGCGGACAGGGTCTAACTATGGCTACACCTTC. Translated, it gives CASRRTGSNYGYTF.

This clone came up a few times. The chain couples TRBV6-2 or TRBV6-3 to TRBJ1-5; D gene unclear. The CDR3 is made up of 14 amino acids. Deletions cut 1 base from V and 3 bases from J, with 7 bases between. Germline CDR1 MNHEY, CDR2 SVGEGT. This CDR3 reads CASSYLGINQPQHF. In DNA, the CDR3 is TGTGCCAGCAGTTACTTGGGGATCAATCAGCCCCAGCATTTT.

This clone was detected once. The chain recombines TRBV19 with TRBJ2-2; a weak D match, TRBD1 (7 bases). Trimming left V 6 bases short and J 5 bases short, with 13 bases between. Germline CDR1 LNHDA, CDR2 SQIVND (reference sequence). The CDR3 totals 14 residues. The CDR3 sequence is CASRNAGGTGELFF. CDR3 bases: TGTGCCAGTAGGAACGCAGGGGGGACCGGGGAGCTGTTTTTT.

The sample holds a few counts of this clone. The chain links TRBV10-3 to TRBJ1-3, with TRBD1 identical over 8 bases. In germline, CDR1 is ENHRY, CDR2 SYGVKD. Losses at the gene ends were 3 bases for V and 4 bases for J; bases not matched to a gene: 2. CDR3 size: 14 residues. The DNA for the CDR3 is TGTGCCATCAGTGACCGGACAGGGGGAAACACCATATATTTT. This gives the protein CAISDRTGGNTIYF.

The rearrangement uses TRBV29-1 and TRBJ2-3; a possible D gene is TRBD2 (6 bases). The length of the CDR3 is 14 residues. The germline CDR1 and CDR2 sequences are SQVTM and ANQGSEA. The V gene lost 2 bases and the J gene lost 6 bases, with 15 bases spanning the gap. CDR3 DNA sequence: TGCAGCGTTGAATACGGCGGGGCCGGGGATACGCAGTATTTT. Translated, it gives CSVEYGGAGDTQYF.

The chain employs TRBV24-1 and TRBJ2-5; D not certain. Looked up from germline, CDR1 is KGHDR and CDR2 is SFDVKD. The CDR3 runs to 13 residues. Deletions cut 3 bases from V and 2 bases from J, with 6 bases between. CDR3 in amino acids: CATSDGSQETQYF. Here the CDR3 DNA reads TGTGCCACCAGTGATGGTTCTCAAGAGACCCAGTACTTC.

The CDR3 spells CASCPSGQGANEQFF. The CDR3 nucleotides are TGTGCCAGCTGCCCCTCGGGACAGGGGGCAAATGAGCAGTTCTTC. This chain uses TRBV28 with TRBJ2-1; 12 bases are a match to TRBD1. With V trimmed by 8 bases and J by 7 bases, 9 bases remained unmatched. This CDR3 spans 15 amino acids. CDR1 and CDR2 from the germline V gene are MDHEN and SYDVKM.

This chain connects TRBV3-1 (or the pseudogene TRBV3-2) to TRBJ2-5; 9 nucleotides line up with TRBD2. CDR3 length: 17 residues. Per the germline V gene, CDR1 is LGHDT and CDR2 is YNNKEL (reference sequence). Unmatched junction bases numbered 14, after V lost 4 bases and J lost 5 bases. The CDR3 sequence is CASSPLHSRGGRETQYF. The CDR3 region has the DNA TGTGCCAGCAGCCCTCTCCACTCGCGGGGGGGCCGGGAGACCCAGTACTTC.

About this clone: A read error may produce the germline difference seen at one junction end. The chain has TRBV24-1 and TRBJ1-2, with D possibly matching TRBD1 (5 bases). Germline CDR1 KGHDR, CDR2 SFDVKD. The CDR3 extends over 13 amino acids. CDR3 nucleotide sequence: TGTGCCACCAGTGATTCCCGGGTACCCCTAAGGGGCTTC. Amino acids: CATSDSRVPLRGF.

The chain links TRBV9 to TRBJ2-1, with D perhaps being TRBD1 or TRBD2 (5 bases each). The CDR3 has 17 residues. Germline V gene data show CDR1 as SGDLS and CDR2 as YYNGEE. Deletions cut 0 bases from V and 7 bases from J, with 20 bases between. CDR3 protein: CASSVAALGTLGNEQFF. The CDR3 region has the DNA TGTGCCAGCAGCGTAGCCGCCCTTGGGACCTTAGGGAATGAGCAGTTCTTC.

The chain links TRBV7-6 to TRBJ1-1; 8 bases map to TRBD1. The ends lost 4 bases at V and 5 bases at J; junction bases unmatched: 3. CDR1 and CDR2 (germline): SGHVS, FNYEAQ. CDR3 length: 13 residues. The CDR3 spells CASSSDRETEAFF. CDR3 DNA sequence: TGTGCCAGCAGCTCGGACAGGGAGACTGAAGCTTTCTTT.

The chain carries TRBV7-2 and TRBJ1-1, with D perhaps TRBD1 (6 bases). Trimming removed 6 bases at V and 7 bases at J, with 24 bases between. Looked up from germline, CDR1 is SGHTA and CDR2 is FQGNSA. The CDR3 sequence is 16 residues long. The CDR3 region has the DNA TGTGCCAGCAGTCGCTACAGGGCGGGCGGAGTTTATGAAGCTTTCTTT. This gives the protein CASSRYRAGGVYEAFF.

This chain links TRBV4-1 with TRBJ2-1, with 8 bases that match TRBD2. The germline V gene encodes CDR1 MGHRA and CDR2 YSYEKL. Losses at the gene ends were 4 bases for V and 2 bases for J; bases not matched to a gene: 10. The CDR3 totals 17 residues. The CDR3 region is CASSLLPGTSPYNEQFF. CDR3 nucleotides: TGCGCCAGCAGCCTCCTTCCCGGGACTAGTCCCTACAATGAGCAGTTCTTC.

The rearrangement joins TRBV5-8 to TRBJ2-1, with a weak D call TRBD2 (5 bases). The CDR3 covers 15 residues. V lost 6 bases and J lost 0, with 13 bases in between. Germline lookup yields CDR1 SGHTS and CDR2 YDEGEE. The CDR3, as DNA: TGTGCCAGCATTCTACGGAGGACCTCCTACAATGAGCAGTTCTTC. Its translation: CASILRRTSYNEQFF.

The chain recombines TRBV6-5 with TRBJ1-2; no reliable D call. Germline-derived CDR1 and CDR2 are MNHEY and SVGAGI. V lost 7 bases to trimming and J lost 2 bases, with 17 bases between them. The CDR3 covers 15 residues. The CDR3 sequence is CASTTNPVPNYGYTF. The CDR3 bases are TGTGCCAGCACCACCAACCCCGTTCCGAACTATGGCTACACCTTC.

The gene calls are TRBV5-1 and TRBJ1-1; the D is unclear. Germline V gene data show CDR1 as SGHRS and CDR2 as YFSETQ. V gave up 4 bases and J gave up 3 bases, with 19 bases separating them. This CDR3 has 16 amino acids. CDR3 DNA sequence: TGCGCCAGCAGCCTGTTATCAAGTATACGGGACACTGAAGCTTTCTTT. Translating it yields CASSLLSSIRDTEAFF.

The rearrangement links TRBV18 to TRBJ1-2; no definite D call. CDR3 size: 14 residues. V gave up 3 bases and J gave up 3 bases, with 11 bases separating them. Germline loops: CDR1 KGHSH, CDR2 LQKENI. As DNA, the CDR3 is TGTGCCAGCTCACCGCCGGACGGAGACTATGGCTACACCTTC. As protein: CASSPPDGDYGYTF.

For this clone: Other DNA sequences from this sample encode an identical CDR3 as well. The V gene is TRBV18, the J gene TRBJ2-3; D is undetermined. Trimming cost V 3 bases and J 3 bases, with 4 bases left between them. CDR3 length: 12 residues. Germline V lookup: CDR1 KGHSH, CDR2 LQKENI. The CDR3 is CASSPGTDTQYF. CDR3 coding DNA: TGTGCCAGCTCACCGGGGACAGATACGCAGTATTTT.

The chain couples TRBV18 to TRBJ1-6; TRBD1 aligns across 8 bases. This CDR3 spans 16 amino acids. Unmatched junction bases numbered 4, after V lost 1 base and J lost 5 bases. Germline CDR1 is KGHSH and CDR2 is LQKENI. CDR3 nucleotides: TGTGCCAGCTCACCACGGGGACAGGAGGATAATTCACCCCTCCACTTT. It specifies CASSPRGQEDNSPLHF.

Only a few counts were recorded for this clone. The genes are TRBV9 and TRBJ1-2; D call uncertain. The CDR3 spans 13 residues. V was shortened by 0 bases and J by 4 bases, with 7 bases between the two germline ends. The V gene's germline CDR1 is SGDLS and CDR2 YYNGEE. The CDR3 loop is CASSVDPGYGYTF. In DNA form, the CDR3 reads TGTGCCAGCAGCGTAGACCCAGGCTATGGCTACACCTTC.

V gene TRBV2 combines with J gene TRBJ2-1; the D is unclear. The CDR3 runs 15 residues. Trimming took off 2 bases at V and 3 bases at J, with 11 bases between the two ends. Germline CDR1 is SNHLY and CDR2 is FYNNEI. CDR3 nucleotide sequence: TGTGCCAGCAGTGAAAATCTCATCTTCTACAATGAGCAGTTCTTC. It yields the protein CASSENLIFYNEQFF.

J is TRBJ2-4 and V is TRBV5-6; 10 bases map to TRBD1. This CDR3 has 18 residues. CDR1 and CDR2 (germline): SGHDT, YYEEEE. The J segment lost 7 bases and the V segment lost 0 bases, leaving 13 bases of the junction unmatched. The CDR3 region has the DNA TGTGCCAGCAGCTTGGCCCGACAGGGGGCGCGACTTTTGAACATTCAGTACTTC. It yields the protein CASSLARQGARLLNIQYF.

This chain connects TRBV29-1 to TRBJ2-3, with TRBD2 identical over 9 bases. Germline CDR1 SQVTM, CDR2 ANQGSEA. CDR3 length: 16 residues. V lost 5 bases to trimming and J lost 1 base; unmatched junction nucleotides: 10. For the CDR3, the DNA is TGCAGCGTTCAATTTCCGGTAGCGGGGGGCACAGATACGCAGTATTTT. Protein sequence: CSVQFPVAGGTDTQYF.

The chain uses TRBV7-8 and TRBJ2-3; D not resolved. V lost 4 bases and J 1 base, leaving 15 bases between the germline ends. Germline-derived CDR1 and CDR2 are SGHVS and FQNEAQ. The CDR3 totals 16 residues. The CDR3 coding sequence is TGTGCCAGCAGCTCTGAAGGGTCGTGGGGCACAGATACGCAGTATTTT. Amino acids: CASSSEGSWGTDTQYF.

This chain links TRBV7-9 with TRBJ1-1, with D uncertain. Germline V gene lookup returns CDR1 SEHNR and CDR2 FQNEAQ (reference sequence). Trimming shortened V by 6 bases and J by 2 bases, and 13 bases separated the two germline ends. The CDR3 runs to 14 residues. CDR3 protein: CASRPTDDNTEAFF. The CDR3 nucleotides are TGTGCCAGCAGACCCACAGACGATAACACTGAAGCTTTCTTT.

This clone showed up just a few times. This rearrangement joins TRBV5-5 to TRBJ1-3; D gene uncertain. Germline V CDR1 and CDR2: SGHKS, YYEKEE (reference sequence). Trimming left V 4 bases short and J 2 bases short, with 7 bases between. The CDR3 runs to 13 residues. The CDR3 reads CASSLPPGNTIYF. The DNA of the CDR3 is TGTGCCAGCAGCCTGCCACCTGGAAACACCATATATTTT. Based on the CDR3 plus reference TRBV5-5 and TRBJ1-3, the full variable domain is DAGVTQSPTHLIKTRGQQVTLRCSPISGHKSVSWYQQVLGQGPQFIFQYYEKEERGRGNFPDRFSARQFPNYSSELNVNALLLGDSALYLCASSLPPGNTIYFGEGSWLTVV.

The chain has TRBV6-5 and TRBJ1-1; TRBD1 might be the D (5 bases). The CDR3 runs 13 residues. The germline gives CDR1 MNHEY, CDR2 SVGAGI. V was shortened by 6 bases and J by 6 bases, with 14 bases between the two germline ends. The CDR3 loop is CASSPGGTSEAFF. CDR3 nucleotide sequence: TGTGCCAGCAGCCCCGGGGGGACCTCTGAAGCTTTCTTT.

This chain joins TRBV5-4 and TRBJ2-5; the match to TRBD1 covers 8 bases. Germline CDR1 is SGHNT and CDR2 is YYREEE (reference sequence). V lost 5 bases to trimming and J lost 5 bases; unmatched junction nucleotides: 5. The CDR3 length is 13 residues. The CDR3 DNA follows: TGTGCCAGCAGGCGGACAGGGTACGAGACCCAGTACTTC. It codes for CASRRTGYETQYF. Filled out from reference TRBV5-4 and TRBJ2-5, the complete variable domain reads ETGVTQSPTHLIKTRGQQVTLRCSSQSGHNTVSWYQQALGQGPQFIFQYYREEENGRGNFPPRFSGLQFPNYSSELNVNALELDDSALYLCASRRTGYETQYFGPGTRLLVL.